This T cell receptor (beta chain) was identified in a study of blood T cell repertoires in COVID-19. About the research overall: The study drew acute and convalescent COVID-19 samples from the United States, Italy and Spain. T cells, B-cell-depleted T cells, or PBMCs provided the cDNA or gDNA that served as material.

The length of the CDR3 is 14 residues. V lost 4 bases to trimming and J lost 8 bases, with 17 bases between them. Germline values: CDR1 LGHDT, CDR2 YNNKEL (reference sequence). In the original analysis: Reference gene primer amplification gave estimated nucleated cell counts. Sequenced by immunoSEQ multiplex PCR; TCRdb stores in-frame clones only, minus some. The V and J calls and the clone size are those of that table, but D and trimming were determined from the DNA. Of some 230,000 clones in the sample, 84% were seen once. The chain combines TRBV3-1 (or the pseudogene TRBV3-2) with TRBJ1-2; D uncertain. Sequencing used peripheral blood. The receptor's source is a woman aged 60 to 75 who had recovered from COVID-19. The CDR3: CASSPRGFRYGYTF. CDR3 nucleotide sequence: TGTGCCAGCAGCCCTCGGGGTTTCCGTTACGGCTACACCTTC.